This T cell receptor beta chain derives from a study of blood T cell repertoires in COVID-19. On the study more broadly: COVID-19 samples, acute and convalescent, were from the United States, Italy and Spain.

CDR1 SGDLS and CDR2 YYNGEE come from the germline V gene. Trimming pared 0 bases from V and 1 base from J, leaving 10 bases between. This CDR3 region has 16 residues. Sequenced by immunoSEQ multiplex PCR; TCRdb stores in-frame clones only, minus some. The table has around 300,000 clones, about 93% seen once. This clone has more than one count but fewer than ten. What was sequenced was PBMCs or T cells enriched from blood (not recorded which). This rearrangement joins TRBV9 to TRBJ2-2; D possibly corresponds to TRBD1 (5 bases). This TCR was sampled from a woman aged 25-40 years who had recovered from COVID-19. The CDR3 loop reads CASSVGQGRNTGELFF. CDR3 coding DNA: TGTGCCAGCAGCGTAGGCCAGGGCCGGAACACCGGGGAGCTGTTTTTT.